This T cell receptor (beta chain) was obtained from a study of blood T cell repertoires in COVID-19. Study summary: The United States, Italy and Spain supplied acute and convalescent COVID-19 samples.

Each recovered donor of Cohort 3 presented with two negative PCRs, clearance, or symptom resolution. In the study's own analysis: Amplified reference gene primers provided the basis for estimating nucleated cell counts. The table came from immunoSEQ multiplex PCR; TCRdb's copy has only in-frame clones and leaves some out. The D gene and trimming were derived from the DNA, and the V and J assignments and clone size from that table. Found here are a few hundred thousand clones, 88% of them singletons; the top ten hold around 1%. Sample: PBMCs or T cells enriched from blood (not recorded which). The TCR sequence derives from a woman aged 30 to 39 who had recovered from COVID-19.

The CDR3 reads CASSHGGQGEQYF. The CDR3 nucleotides read TGTGCCAGCAGCCACGGGGGGCAAGGGGAGCAGTACTTC. V and J are TRBV7-2 and TRBJ2-7; maybe TRBD2 (7 bases). V shed 5 bases and J shed 7 bases, with 15 bases lying between them. This CDR3 is 13 amino acids long. Germline CDR1 SGHTA, CDR2 FQGNSA.